This TCR beta chain derives from a study of cytomegalovirus exposure and HLA in healthy donors. Study background: Of over 350 genotyped donors, 81% grouped in the Caucasian-associated ancestry cluster. Study conclusions and caveats: Earlier analysis looked at TCR beta V segments, and most were productive about 90% or about 30% of the time.

Comments on this clone: Its antigen is not identified.

V was clipped by 1 base and J by 4 bases; unmatched bases: 6. CDR3 length: 16 amino acids. Per germline, CDR1 SGHVS and CDR2 FQNEAQ. The primer mix had 60 Vbeta and 13 Jbeta primers. Here immunoSEQ multiplex PCR was the method, and the copy in TCRdb shows in-frame clones only, minus some. Of about 110,000 clones detected, approximately 70% appear once; the ten largest clones hold roughly 0.79%. The sequence came from a boy between 10 and 17 years old in good health and CMV-seronegative. The J gene is TRBJ2-2, the V gene TRBV7-8; 7 nucleotides agree with TRBD1. Specimen: PBMCs. The chain's CDR3 is CASSLGQGKATGELFF. Here the CDR3 DNA reads TGTGCCAGCAGCTTAGGACAGGGAAAAGCCACCGGGGAGCTGTTTTTT.